Reported below is one T cell receptor beta chain. This clonotype has a handful of counts. Which antigen it targets is not known. Base qualities are not recorded, but no much larger clone differs from it by a single base. The data were taken from a study of T cell repertoires in cytomegalovirus infection (dated by TCRdb to the late 2010s). In the study overall: Donor HLA type was relevant to the analysis, as public TCR beta signatures indicated carriage of CMV infection together with the matching HLA type. Results the study describes overall, beyond this receptor: In the ex vivo response, HLA-C-restricted CMV-specific TCR beta clonotypes were dominant, and in two of eight donors the single most frequent clonotype came from this HLA-C-restricted group. Cumulative frequency of public TCR beta family members discriminated carriers of CMV infection plus the relevant HLA type in this cohort and an independent roughly 330-donor cohort.

At the junction V is shortened by 5 bases and J by 2 bases; bases outside the gene matches: 13. Its CDR3 holds 17 amino acids, cysteine through phenylalanine. Only the CDR3 region is kept as DNA, spanning 51 bases read in frame from base 1. From the germline V gene, CDR1 is MNHNS and CDR2 is SASEGT. These reads were obtained on an Illumina HiSeq 1500. TCRdb reanalyzed the raw reads on its own, using fastp at Q25 for trimming and MiXCR for clone calling, and kept in-frame beta chains. Rows merge per CDR3 protein into single entries with the most common DNA and genes. The sample yields fewer than 350,000 distinct CDR3 sequences; about 17% were counted once. The ten biggest clones cover around 12% of the sample.

Input material: PBMCs. The clonotype comes from a human donor in good health (CMV status not recorded). Some clones in this sample may be carry-over from other donors' samples. This chain joins TRBV6-1 to TRBJ2-7, and 9 junction bases match TRBD2. The bases read TGTGCCAGCAGTTTGAACCCCTCGGCGGGGGGGCCCTACGAGCAGTACTTC. Translated, this is CASSLNPSAGGPYEQYF.